What follows is one TCR beta chain and its context. Germline V gene data show CDR1 as LNHDA and CDR2 as SQIVND (reference sequence). V shed 3 bases and J shed 1 base, with 9 bases lying between them. The CDR3 has 14 amino acids. This entry is derived from a study of technical replicates of blood from several donors. Data came from immunoSEQ multiplex PCR; TCRdb stores just in-frame clones and leaves some out. The sample contains about 75,000 clones, roughly 90% of which appear only once. The sequence derives from a human donor in good health. Some clones in this sample may be carry-over from other donors' samples. The rearrangement joins TRBV19 to TRBJ1-2; a possible D gene is TRBD1 (5 bases). The sequencing input was PBMCs. CDR3 nucleotides: TGTGCCAGTAGTATCACAGGAAGTAACTATGGCTACACCTTC. Its translation is CASSITGSNYGYTF.